The 32 T cell receptor beta chains given below trace back to one sample, sequenced in a study of spatial heterogeneity in lung cancer (dated by TCRdb to between 2017 and 2020). Study-wide findings and limitations: The tumor nonsynonymous mutation count correlated with the number of expanded alpha and beta TCRs within the tumor.

Libraries came from 5' RACE. This sample was sequenced with a NextSeq 500. TCRdb trimmed the raw reads at Q25, called clones with MiXCR and kept productive beta chains. Rows with a matching CDR3 protein are joined into one entry that keeps the most common DNA and genes. This sample has some 6,900 distinct CDR3 sequences in its table, and roughly 13% of those were observed once. The ten largest clones take up about a fifth of the sample. The time point label here, explained by the study, means: sample taken at primary tumor resection. For these receptors, no antigen is known. Material: lung tumor tissue, obtained at surgery. The receptors originated from a male donor with early-stage non-small cell lung cancer.

This clonotype was recorded at least ten times. This beta chain represents an off-target read in a library built for alpha chains; its size is of limited meaning. The rearrangement links TRBV24-1 to TRBJ2-1, with 13 bases lining up with TRBD2. V lost 1 base and J lost 7; bases outside the gene matches: 6. Germline V gene data show CDR1 as KGHDR and CDR2 as SFDVKD. The CDR3 is made up of 17 amino acids. CDR3 loop: CATSDFRTSGRGNEQFF. In nucleotides, the CDR3 is TGTGCCACCAGTGATTTCCGGACTAGCGGGAGAGGTAATGAGCAGTTCTTC.

In this sample, this clonotype turned up a few times. This beta chain slipped into a library made for alpha chains as a stray read, so its size is not meaningful. This chain links TRBV5-1 with TRBJ2-7; no firm D call. CDR3 size: 14 residues. Trimming stripped 0 bases from V and 0 bases from J, with 7 bases between. In germline, CDR1 is SGHRS, CDR2 YFSETQ. CDR3: CASSLDSSSYEQYF. The CDR3 DNA follows: TGCGCCAGCAGCTTGGACAGTAGCTCCTACGAGCAGTACTTC. Using reference TRBV5-1 and TRBJ2-7 for the parts outside the CDR3, the full variable domain is KAGVTQTPRYLIKTRGQQVTLSCSPISGHRSVSWYQQTPGQGLQFLFEYFSETQRNKGNFPGRFSGRQFSNSRSEMNVSTLELGDSALYLCASSLDSSSYEQYFGPGTRLTVT.

Turning to this clonotype: The library was designed around alpha chains, so this beta chain is a stray read whose abundance carries little weight. The chain carries TRBV5-1 and TRBJ2-3, with D possibly being TRBD2 (6 bases). The CDR3 is made up of 14 amino acids. The V end was cut by 0 bases, the J end by 8 bases, with 13 bases between. The germline CDR1 and CDR2 sequences are SGHRS and YFSETQ. The CDR3 region is CASSLEPAEGTQYF. The CDR3, as DNA: TGCGCCAGCAGCTTGGAGCCGGCGGAGGGTACGCAGTATTTT.

This clonotype is judged medium-sized (0.01 to 0.1%). This beta chain represents an off-target read in a library built for alpha chains; its size is of limited meaning. The J gene is TRBJ2-5, the V gene TRBV5-6, with D possibly TRBD2 on 5 matching bases. V shed 4 bases and J shed 5 bases, with 18 bases lying between them. The CDR3 contains 15 residues. Germline values: CDR1 SGHDT, CDR2 YYEEEE. The CDR3, as DNA: TGTGCCAGCAGCCGTCAAGGAGAGGGCCTGGAGACCCAGTACTTC. Amino acid sequence: CASSRQGEGLETQYF.

In this sample, this clonotype is medium-sized (0.01 to 0.1%). Since the library was made to target alpha chains, this beta chain is a stray read and its abundance is not meaningful. The chain links TRBV7-9 to TRBJ2-2; 9 bases fit TRBD2. The V and J ends lost 0 bases and 5 bases, in that order; junction bases with no gene match: 13. CDR1 and CDR2 from the germline V gene are SEHNR and FQNEAQ (reference sequence). The CDR3 consists of 19 residues. The CDR3 loop reads CASSLALPASGTRTGELFF. CDR3 sequence (DNA): TGTGCCAGCAGCTTAGCGCTCCCCGCTAGCGGGACCCGAACCGGGGAGCTGTTTTTT.

This clonotype was recorded at least ten times. Little can be read into the size of this beta chain, an off-target read in a library designed for alpha chains. The chain uses TRBV12-5 and TRBJ2-1, with 8 nucleotides matching TRBD2. After removal of 4 bases from V and 5 bases from J, the junction contained 4 bases not matched to a gene. The CDR3 totals 14 residues. Germline values: CDR1 LGHNT, CDR2 FRNRAP. CDR3 coding DNA: TGTGCTAGTGGTTGGCAAGCGGGAGACAATGAGCAGTTCTTC. Its protein product is CASGWQAGDNEQFF.

This clonotype is medium-sized. Within a library made for alpha chains, this beta chain is off target, and its count is uninformative. This sequence joins TRBV6-1 and TRBJ2-1; the match to TRBD1 covers 8 bases. J gave up 3 bases and V 4 bases, and 5 bases lay outside the gene matches. CDR3 length equals 15 residues. Germline V CDR1 and CDR2: MNHNS, SASEGT. The CDR3 sequence: CASSGPGQVYNEQFF. CDR3 bases: TGTGCCAGCAGTGGGCCGGGACAGGTCTACAATGAGCAGTTCTTC.

This clonotype was seen more than once but under ten times. This beta chain was picked up by a library intended for alpha chains and is off target, so its count carries little meaning. This chain connects TRBV5-1 to TRBJ2-2, with 7 bases identical to TRBD2. J lost 4 bases, V lost 3 bases, and 6 bases had no gene match. Germline V gene data show CDR1 as SGHRS and CDR2 as YFSETQ. This CDR3 is built from 15 residues. This CDR3 reads CASSSGGEGTGELFF. The CDR3 coding sequence is TGCGCCAGCAGCTCAGGCGGGGAGGGCACCGGGGAGCTGTTTTTT.

The table lists this clonotype with many counts. The library was designed around alpha chains, so this beta chain is a stray read whose abundance carries little weight. The chain joins TRBV5-1 to TRBJ2-3, with 7 positions matching TRBD2. Germline CDR1 is SGHRS and CDR2 is YFSETQ. The V gene end was trimmed by 0 bases and the J gene end by 4 bases; junction bases not matched to a gene: 8. The length of the CDR3 is 16 residues. The CDR3 loop is CASSLAGLVGADTQYF. DNA for the CDR3: TGCGCCAGCAGCTTGGCAGGACTAGTAGGGGCAGATACGCAGTATTTT. The full variable domain, with the rest looked up from reference TRBV5-1 and TRBJ2-3, is KAGVTQTPRYLIKTRGQQVTLSCSPISGHRSVSWYQQTPGQGLQFLFEYFSETQRNKGNFPGRFSGRQFSNSRSEMNVSTLELGDSALYLCASSLAGLVGADTQYFGPGTRLTVL.

This clonotype has at least ten counts. This beta chain represents an off-target read in a library built for alpha chains; its size is of limited meaning. The chain joins TRBV2 to TRBJ1-4; 7 nucleotides align to TRBD1. The junction had 5 bases not matched to a gene; V was cut back by 8 bases and J by 8 bases. This CDR3 is 12 amino acids long. Germline lookup yields CDR1 SNHLY and CDR2 FYNNEI. The CDR3 DNA reads as TGTGCCAGCGCGACAGGGCTAGAAAAACTGTTTTTT. It yields the protein CASATGLEKLFF. Using reference TRBV2 and TRBJ1-4 for the parts outside the CDR3, the full variable domain is EPEVTQTPSHQVTQMGQEVILRCVPISNHLYFYWYRQILGQKVEFLVSFYNNEISEKSEIFDDQFSVERPDGSNFTLKIRSTKLEDSAMYFCASATGLEKLFFGSGTQLSVL.

By share, this clonotype ranks as large (0.1 to 1%). This beta chain came through as a stray read in a library set up for alpha chains, and its size says little. The chain uses TRBV5-1 and TRBJ2-1; D unresolved. V lost 4 bases and J 1 base, leaving 9 bases between the germline ends. The germline CDR1 and CDR2 sequences are SGHRS and YFSETQ. The CDR3 is made up of 14 amino acids. CDR3 in amino acids: CASSMHGSYNEQFF. DNA of the CDR3: TGCGCCAGCAGCATGCATGGGTCCTACAATGAGCAGTTCTTC.

By proportion, this clonotype is medium-sized. This beta chain is off target for a library built for alpha chains, so its abundance means little. The chain has TRBV6-1 and TRBJ2-7, with 12 nucleotides matching TRBD2. The CDR3 length is 14 residues. In germline, CDR1 is MNHNS, CDR2 SASEGT. The ends lost 6 bases at V and 5 bases at J; junction bases unmatched: 5. CDR3 bases: TGTGCCAGCAGCAGACTAGCGGGAGTAAACGAGCAGTACTTC. This sequence encodes CASSRLAGVNEQYF.

This clonotype was counted at least ten times. The library was built for alpha chains, so this beta chain is an off-target read and its size means little. V is TRBV6-5 and J is TRBJ2-1; 10 nucleotides agree with TRBD1. This CDR3 is built from 15 residues. Trimming removed 1 base from V and 8 bases from J; junction bases left unmatched: 5. Germline V gene data show CDR1 as MNHEY and CDR2 as SVGAGI. The CDR3 spells CASSYFFGTGDEQFF. The CDR3 bases are TGTGCCAGCAGTTACTTTTTCGGGACAGGGGATGAGCAGTTCTTC.

This clonotype was detected many times. This beta chain is an unintended read in a library built for alpha chains; its size means little. The chain carries TRBV25-1 and TRBJ2-1; possible D gene TRBD1, 5 bases. The length of the CDR3 is 12 residues. The V end lost 2 bases, the J end lost 7 bases, and 6 bases lay between the germline ends. The germline V gene has CDR1 MGHDK and CDR2 SYGVNS. The chain's CDR3 is CASSEQGNEQFF. In DNA, the CDR3 is TGTGCCAGCAGTGAACAGGGAAATGAGCAGTTCTTC.

This clonotype was seen ten or more times. The library was designed around alpha chains, so this beta chain is a stray read whose abundance carries little weight. V and J are TRBV12-3 or TRBV12-4 and TRBJ1-2, with D possibly TRBD1 on 5 matching bases. Deletions cut 6 bases from V and 4 bases from J, with 12 bases between. This CDR3 has 13 residues. The CDR3 protein is CASSSGTVYGYTF. CDR3 DNA sequence: TGTGCCAGCAGCTCCGGGACGGTCTATGGCTACACCTTC.

In its sample, this clonotype was seen many times. As an off-target read in a library built for alpha chains, this beta chain has a frequency of little significance. The gene calls are TRBV28 and TRBJ1-2, with D perhaps TRBD1 (5 bases). V was shortened by 3 bases and J by 8 bases, with 13 bases between the two germline ends. The CDR3 extends over 13 amino acids. Germline values: CDR1 MDHEN, CDR2 SYDVKM. The CDR3 DNA follows: TGTGCCAGCAGTTTCGTGGCAGGGCGCGGCTACACCTTC. This sequence encodes CASSFVAGRGYTF.

Judged by abundance, this clonotype is medium-sized. This beta chain slipped into a library made for alpha chains as a stray read, so its size is not meaningful. For the CDR3, the DNA is TGCAGTGCTAGTCCCGGGACTAGCGACACCGGGGAGCTGTTTTTT. It yields the protein CSASPGTSDTGELFF. The J gene is TRBJ2-2, the V gene TRBV20-1; 10 positions match TRBD2. J gave up 3 bases and V 3 bases, and 4 bases lay outside the gene matches. The CDR3 sequence is 15 residues long. Germline V gene data show CDR1 as DFQATT and CDR2 as SNEGSKA (reference sequence).

This clonotype was observed many times. The size of this beta chain means little, since it is a stray read in a library made for alpha chains. The chain carries TRBV10-3 and TRBJ2-1; D is uncertain. V dropped 10 bases and J dropped 5 bases, with 21 bases sitting between them. This CDR3 is 15 amino acids long. CDR1 is ENHRY and CDR2 is SYGVKD in the germline V gene. CDR3 nucleotide sequence: TGTGCCACTCGGAAACACTCGTCAATGGACAATGAGCAGTTCTTC. As protein: CATRKHSSMDNEQFF.

In this sample, this clonotype turned up many times. Being off target in a library aimed at alpha chains, this beta chain has a size of little meaning. The rearrangement links TRBV5-1 to TRBJ2-7; the match to TRBD1 covers 8 bases. CDR3 length: 15 residues. Trimming cost V 3 bases and J 0 bases; bases outside gene matches: 5. Per the germline V gene, CDR1 is SGHRS and CDR2 is YFSETQ. CDR3 DNA sequence: TGCGCCAGCAGCTCCCAGGGGGCAACCTCCTACGAGCAGTACTTC. This sequence encodes CASSSQGATSYEQYF. The variable domain in full, with the rest retrieved from reference TRBV5-1 and TRBJ2-7, is KAGVTQTPRYLIKTRGQQVTLSCSPISGHRSVSWYQQTPGQGLQFLFEYFSETQRNKGNFPGRFSGRQFSNSRSEMNVSTLELGDSALYLCASSSQGATSYEQYFGPGTRLTVT.

There are many counts of this clonotype. Because the library targeted alpha chains, this beta chain is an off-target read whose size means little. The V and J genes are TRBV7-9 and TRBJ2-1; D not certain. The V and J ends lost 3 bases and 5 bases respectively, with 8 bases between them. The germline CDR1 and CDR2 sequences are SEHNR and FQNEAQ (reference sequence). The CDR3 is 13 residues long. CDR3 bases: TGTGCCAGCAGCTTTGTCAGAAACAATGAGCAGTTCTTC. Amino acids: CASSFVRNNEQFF.

This clonotype ranks as medium-sized. Little can be read into the size of this beta chain, an off-target read in a library designed for alpha chains. The CDR3 DNA follows: TGTGCCAGCAGCCCCCAGGGCGACTCCTACGAGCAGTACTTC. Its protein product is CASSPQGDSYEQYF. The rearrangement links TRBV7-2 to TRBJ2-7, with D maybe TRBD1 (5 bases). V dropped 5 bases and J dropped 0 bases, with 11 bases sitting between them. Germline CDR1 and CDR2: SGHTA and FQGNSA. CDR3 length: 14 amino acids.

This clonotype was picked up many times. Being off target in a library aimed at alpha chains, this beta chain has a size of little meaning. The chain recombines TRBV7-2 with TRBJ2-1, with a possible D match to TRBD2 (6 bases). This CDR3 has 15 residues. Per the germline V gene, CDR1 is SGHTA and CDR2 is FQGNSA. V shed 1 base and J shed 9 bases, with 16 bases lying between them. The CDR3 sequence is CASSLGVGGRREQFF. The CDR3 DNA reads as TGTGCCAGCAGCTTAGGTGTTGGGGGGAGGCGTGAGCAGTTCTTC.

This clonotype was seen repeatedly, ten times or more. This beta chain appears as a stray read in a library generated for alpha chains; its size is not informative. V and J are TRBV7-9 and TRBJ2-7; 10 positions agree with TRBD2. From germline, CDR1 is SEHNR and CDR2 FQNEAQ (reference sequence). V gave up 2 bases and J gave up 5 bases; unmatched junction bases: 6. The CDR3 extends over 15 amino acids. The CDR3 nucleotides are TGTGCCAGCAGCTTACCAGCGGGAGGGCCCCACGAGCAGTACTTC. As protein: CASSLPAGGPHEQYF. The full variable domain, completed using reference TRBV7-9 and TRBJ2-7, is DTGVSQNPRHKITKRGQNVTFRCDPISEHNRLYWYRQTLGQGPEFLTYFQNEAQLEKSRLLSDRFSAERPKGSFSTLEIQRTEQGDSAMYLCASSLPAGGPHEQYFGPGTRLTVT.

This clonotype has ten or more counts. This beta chain is a stray sequence in a library constructed for alpha chains; its clone size is not meaningful. V is TRBV29-1 and J is TRBJ2-3, with D unclear. CDR1 is SQVTM and CDR2 is ANQGSEA in the germline V gene. With 3 bases removed from V and 2 bases from J, the gap between germline ends came to 0 bases. This CDR3 comprises 10 residues. The CDR3 sequence is CSVDTDTQYF. The CDR3 region has the DNA TGCAGCGTTGACACAGATACGCAGTATTTT.

The sample holds many counts of this clonotype. This beta chain slipped into a library made for alpha chains as a stray read, so its size is not meaningful. The rearrangement links TRBV5-4 to TRBJ1-1, with a tentative D call TRBD1 (5 bases). Germline values: CDR1 SGHNT, CDR2 YYREEE (reference sequence). Trimming left V 4 bases short and J 2 bases short, with 15 bases between. The CDR3 sequence is 15 residues long. The CDR3 DNA reads as TGTGCCAGCAGCCCCCGTGGGGACTCTAACACTGAAGCTTTCTTT. Translated, it gives CASSPRGDSNTEAFF.

The sample holds many counts of this clonotype. Since the library was made to target alpha chains, this beta chain is a stray read and its abundance is not meaningful. The V gene is TRBV5-1, the J gene TRBJ1-2; 11 nucleotides match TRBD1. This CDR3 contains 15 residues. Unmatched junction bases numbered 8, after V lost 3 bases and J lost 7 bases. CDR1 and CDR2 (germline): SGHRS, YFSETQ. DNA for the CDR3: TGCGCCAGCAGCTACATAGGGACAGGGGGTCCTGGCTACACCTTC. Encoded protein: CASSYIGTGGPGYTF.

This clonotype was detected ten times or more. This beta chain is a stray sequence in a library constructed for alpha chains; its clone size is not meaningful. The gene calls are TRBV28 and TRBJ2-6; D perhaps matches TRBD1 (6 bases). CDR3 size: 18 residues. V was shortened by 3 bases and J by 0 bases, with 15 bases between the two germline ends. CDR1 and CDR2 from the germline V gene are MDHEN and SYDVKM. The CDR3 reads CASSLEDRAFSGANVLTF. The CDR3 bases are TGTGCCAGCAGTTTGGAGGACAGAGCCTTCTCTGGGGCCAACGTCCTGACTTTC.

Details on this clonotype: This beta chain is off target for a library built for alpha chains, so its abundance means little. The rearrangement uses TRBV29-1 and TRBJ1-1; no reliable D call. The CDR3 totals 14 residues. Germline CDR1 reads SQVTM; CDR2 reads ANQGSEA. The germline V and J ends were trimmed by 6 bases and 5 bases, with 19 bases remaining between them. The CDR3 DNA sequence: TGCAGCGTCCTCCGGAGCTCCTTGAGGACTGAAGCTTTCTTT. Protein: CSVLRSSLRTEAFF. The whole variable domain, filled in from reference TRBV29-1 and TRBJ1-1, reads SAVISQKPSRDICQRGTSLTIQCQVDSQVTMMFWYRQQPGQSLTLIATANQGSEATYESGFVIDKFPISRPNLTFSTLTVSNMSPEDSSIYLCSVLRSSLRTEAFFGQGTRLTVV.

By share, this clonotype counts as medium-sized. A library prepared for alpha chains yielded this beta chain as an off-target read; its size is of little meaning. The J gene is TRBJ2-1, the V gene TRBV20-1; 12 bases match TRBD2. CDR3 length: 14 residues. Looked up from germline, CDR1 is DFQATT and CDR2 is SNEGSKA (reference sequence). Unmatched junction bases numbered 6, after V lost 3 bases and J lost 9 bases. The CDR3 DNA follows: TGCAGTGCTAGTACGACTAGCGGGAGACGTGAGCAGTTCTTC. Translating gives CSASTTSGRREQFF.

Within the sample, this clonotype is medium-sized. This beta chain turned up in a library designed for alpha chains; as an off-target read, its abundance says little. This chain joins TRBV20-1 and TRBJ1-1; perhaps TRBD1 as D (5 bases). Per the germline V gene, CDR1 is DFQATT and CDR2 is SNEGSKA (reference sequence). V was clipped by 5 bases and J by 6 bases, with 16 bases between them. The CDR3 is 13 residues long. The CDR3 here is CSAPGGGRAEAFF. CDR3 coding DNA: TGCAGTGCTCCGGGGGGTGGTAGAGCTGAAGCTTTCTTT.

This clonotype was seen ten or more times. This beta chain is a stray read from a library made for alpha chains; its abundance is not meaningful. The rearrangement joins TRBV11-2 to TRBJ2-5; D is possibly TRBD1 or TRBD2 (5 bases each). V shed 0 bases and J shed 5 bases, with 13 bases lying between them. Germline V gene lookup returns CDR1 SGHAT and CDR2 FQNNGV. This CDR3 contains 15 residues. The CDR3 sequence is CASSLDGAGSETQYF. The CDR3 region has the DNA TGTGCCAGCAGCTTAGACGGGGCAGGGTCGGAGACCCAGTACTTC.

This clonotype is classed as medium-sized. This beta chain turned up in a library designed for alpha chains; as an off-target read, its abundance says little. This chain uses TRBV20-1 with TRBJ2-5; D is possibly TRBD2 (5 bases). Germline V gene data show CDR1 as DFQATT and CDR2 as SNEGSKA (reference sequence). Trimming removed 6 bases from V and 7 bases from J, with 18 bases in between. This CDR3 is built from 13 residues. This chain's CDR3 is CSASTPEGRTQYF. CDR3 in DNA: TGCAGTGCCTCGACACCAGAAGGGAGGACCCAGTACTTC.